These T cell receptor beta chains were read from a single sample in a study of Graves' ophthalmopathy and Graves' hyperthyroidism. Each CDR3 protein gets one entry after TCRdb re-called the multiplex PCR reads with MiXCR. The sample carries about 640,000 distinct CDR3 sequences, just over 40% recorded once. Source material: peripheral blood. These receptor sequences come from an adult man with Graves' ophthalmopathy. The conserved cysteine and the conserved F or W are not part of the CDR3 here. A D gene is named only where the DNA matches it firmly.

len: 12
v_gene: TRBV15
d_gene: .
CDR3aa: ATSRDVTNYGYT

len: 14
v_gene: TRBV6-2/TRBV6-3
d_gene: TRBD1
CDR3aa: ASRGPTGKESYGYT

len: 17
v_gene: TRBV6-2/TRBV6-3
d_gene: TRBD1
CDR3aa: ASSYFWDRGATGGNEQF

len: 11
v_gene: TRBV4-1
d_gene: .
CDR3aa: ASSHLGGYEQY

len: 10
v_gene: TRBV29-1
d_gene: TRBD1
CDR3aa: SARTGSYGYT

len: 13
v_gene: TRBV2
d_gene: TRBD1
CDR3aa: ASGIPGQGSYEQY

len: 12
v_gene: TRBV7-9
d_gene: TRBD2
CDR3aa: ASSAIAGQETQY

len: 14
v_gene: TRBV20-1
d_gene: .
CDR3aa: SARDTREYTNEKLF

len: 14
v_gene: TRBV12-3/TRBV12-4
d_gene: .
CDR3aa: ASSLSPGPTGETQY

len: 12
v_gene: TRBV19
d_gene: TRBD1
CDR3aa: ASSSLQGDQGYT

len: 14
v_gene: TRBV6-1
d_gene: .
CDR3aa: ASSDPQEDRHTRAF

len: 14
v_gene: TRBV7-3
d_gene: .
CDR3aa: ASSLRGGQLNYGYT

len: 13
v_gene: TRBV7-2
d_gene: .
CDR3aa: ASSLGRVGEETQY

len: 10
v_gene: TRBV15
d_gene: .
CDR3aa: ATSRRTDEAF

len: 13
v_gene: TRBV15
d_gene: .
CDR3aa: ATSSPQVTDSPLH

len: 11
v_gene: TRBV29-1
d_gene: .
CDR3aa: SVEVGQPHEQY

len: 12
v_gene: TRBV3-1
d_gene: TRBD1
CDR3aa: ASSQAGGDEKLF

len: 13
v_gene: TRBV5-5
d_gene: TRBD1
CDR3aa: ASSLWTGATGELF